The rows below give T cell receptor beta chains drawn from one sample of a study of shared clonotypes between healthy human individuals. Assay used: immunoSEQ multiplex PCR; TCRdb lists only in-frame clones, some missing. The data show about 1.1 million clones, approximately 80% seen once. The source material was memory CD4+ T cells from PBMCs. These receptor sequences come from a man aged 18 to 29 in good health. Some clones in this sample may be carry-over from other donors' samples. Each CDR3 is given with its conserved first and last residue. The D gene is left open where the match is weak. Clone size is given for some rows only: seen once, a few or many times, or a class if the clone is expanded.

15	TRBV28	few	TRBJ1-5	.	TGTGCCAGCAGTTCCCCCCAGAGGGGTGCCCAGCCCCAGCATTTT	CASSSPQRGAQPQHF
15	TRBV4-1	.	TRBJ1-2	.	TGCGCCAGCAGCCAAGGGGTTAGGGTGGGGAGTGGCTACACCTTC	CASSQGVRVGSGYTF
11	TRBV20-1	.	TRBJ1-1	.	TGCAGTGGGGAGGTGAACACTGAAGCTTTCTTT	CSGEVNTEAFF
15	TRBV18	.	TRBJ1-5	.	TGTGCCAGCTCACCCGCAGGGGCGGGCAATCAGCCCCAGCATTTT	CASSPAGAGNQPQHF
13	TRBV11-2	.	TRBJ1-1	.	TGTGCCAGCAGCTTAGATATGAGAGCTGAAGCTTTCTTT	CASSLDMRAEAFF
13	TRBV18	.	TRBJ1-1	.	TGTGCCAGCCTGGTCGGCAGGGCCTTTGAAGCTTTCTTT	CASLVGRAFEAFF
13	TRBV19	.	TRBJ2-7	.	TGTGCCAGTAGTCTTACAGGGCGAGGAGAGCAGTACTTC	CASSLTGRGEQYF
13	TRBV30	.	TRBJ1-5	.	TGTGCCTGGAGTGAGGGTACAGTTCAGCCCCAGCATTTT	CAWSEGTVQPQHF
15	TRBV27	once	TRBJ2-7	TRBD1	TGTGCCAGCAGGCGACCGGGACAGGGGGTCCACGAGCAGTACTTC	CASRRPGQGVHEQYF
15	TRBV5-4	.	TRBJ1-3	TRBD1	TGTGCCAGCAGCACACCGGGACAGGGGAGAAACACCATATATTTT	CASSTPGQGRNTIYF
16	TRBV5-6	.	TRBJ2-1	TRBD2	TGTGCCAGCAGTCCCCTCGGGACTAGCGTCTACAATGAGCAGTTCTTC	CASSPLGTSVYNEQFF
14	TRBV5-1	.	TRBJ2-2	.	TGCGCCAGCAGCTTGGAAAGCGCCGCCCGGGAGCTGTTTTTT	CASSLESAARELFF
14	TRBV5-6	.	TRBJ1-5	.	TGTGCCAGCAGCTTTCAAATTGGGAATCAGCCCCAGCATTTT	CASSFQIGNQPQHF
14	TRBV10-3	.	TRBJ2-2	.	TGTGCCATCAGTGAGTCCAGGGAATCCGGGGAGCTGTTTTTT	CAISESRESGELFF
12	TRBV2	.	TRBJ1-1	.	TGTGCCAGCACTAACGAGAACACTGAAGCTTTCTTT	CASTNENTEAFF
14	TRBV18	.	TRBJ2-7	TRBD1	TGTGCCAGCTCACCAGGGACAGGCGTCTACGAGCAGTACTTC	CASSPGTGVYEQYF
13	TRBV12-5	.	TRBJ1-1	.	TGTGCTAGTGGTTTGATCCCCGGCGGTGAAGCTTTCTTT	CASGLIPGGEAFF
14	TRBV11-2	.	TRBJ1-2	.	TGTGCCAGCAGCCCCTCCACGGGGGGAATTGGCTACACCTTC	CASSPSTGGIGYTF
14	TRBV2	.	TRBJ2-1	.	TGTGCCAGCAGTGAATTGAGGGGGACAAATGAGCAGTTCTTC	CASSELRGTNEQFF
13	TRBV30	.	TRBJ1-6	.	TGTGCCTGGAGTGGGGACCGGGGGGCACCCCTCCACTTT	CAWSGDRGAPLHF
17	TRBV28	many	TRBJ2-2	.	TGTGCCAGCAGTTTATCCCGACTCTCGGAGAACACCGGGGAGCTGTTTTTT	CASSLSRLSENTGELFF
15	TRBV18	few	TRBJ1-1	.	TGTGCCAGCTCACCACGTCCTTCAAGGGACACTGAAGCTTTCTTT	CASSPRPSRDTEAFF
19	TRBV7-2	.	TRBJ1-2	.	TGTGCCAGCAGTTCTTATTTAAGTAAGACACCTCGATATAACTATGGCTACACCTTC	CASSSYLSKTPRYNYGYTF
16	TRBV5-1	many	TRBJ1-1	TRBD1	TGCGCCAGCAGCTTAGGGGGCGCGGCGATGAACACTGAAGCTTTCTTT	CASSLGGAAMNTEAFF
14	TRBV28	few	TRBJ1-2	.	TGTGCCAGCAGTAACTTCAGAGGGGACGGCGGCTACACCTTC	CASSNFRGDGGYTF
13	TRBV29-1	once	TRBJ2-3	.	TGCAGCGTCCAAAGCGGTGGAAAAGATACGCAGTATTTT	CSVQSGGKDTQYF
14	TRBV19	.	TRBJ1-4	.	TGTGCCAGTAGTGCGACAGGTACGAATGAAAAACTGTTTTTT	CASSATGTNEKLFF
19	TRBV4-3	.	TRBJ2-6	.	TGCGCCAGCAGCCAAGGTACTCAGGGGATCTACTCTGGGGCCAACGTCCTGACTTTC	CASSQGTQGIYSGANVLTF
17	TRBV18	few	TRBJ2-2	.	TGTGCCAGCTCACTCACCCAAAACATACAGGCAACCGGGGAGCTGTTTTTT	CASSLTQNIQATGELFF
15	TRBV10-3	.	TRBJ1-5	.	TGTGCCCCAAACCCGCCCCGATATAGCAATCAGCCCCAGCATTTT	CAPNPPRYSNQPQHF
12	TRBV5-6	.	TRBJ2-5	.	TGTGCCAGCAGCGTCAGACAAGAGACCCAGTACTTC	CASSVRQETQYF
14	TRBV6-1	.	TRBJ1-3	.	TGTGCCAGCAGTGAAAGTCGGCAGTGGGACACCATATATTTT	CASSESRQWDTIYF